This T cell receptor (beta chain) was captured by sequencing in a study of blood T cell repertoires in COVID-19. Study-level background: Acute-phase and convalescent COVID-19 samples originated in the United States, Italy and Spain. Nucleic acid was either cDNA or gDNA, and it came from T cells, B-cell-depleted T cells, or PBMCs.

The CDR3 has 14 residues. The V and J ends lost 6 bases and 1 base respectively, with 10 bases between them. CDR1 and CDR2 (germline): MGHRA, YSYEKL. In the original analysis: Amplifying reference gene primers gave estimates of nucleated cell counts. The method was immunoSEQ multiplex PCR; TCRdb's version includes in-frame clones alone and lacks a portion of them. D and trimming were read from the DNA, whereas the V and J calls and clone size are those reported in that table. The profile covers some 220,000 clones, with about three quarters appearing a single time and under 8.5% taken by the ten largest.

Sequenced: peripheral blood. The chain uses TRBV4-1 and TRBJ1-3, with D possibly matching TRBD1 (5 bases). This clonotype originated in a woman aged 70-85 years with acute or convalescent COVID-19. The CDR3 protein is CASSRGGSGNTIYF. DNA of the CDR3: TGCGCCAGCAGTCGGGGGGGGTCTGGAAACACCATATATTTT.